This TCR beta chain is drawn from a study of cytotoxic CD8 clonotypes in ibrutinib-treated CLL. Study context: It was after a median about 12 months of treatment, range 6 to 36, that response samples were taken. Average yields of about 260,000 productive templates and 100,000 or so productive rearrangements characterized the samples. General study points: Public clonotypes were uncommon and contracted or stayed stable on treatment. Patients had baseline clonality above age-matched healthy donors, and this clonality moved with circulating CD8+ T-cell counts.

Libraries were prepared by immunoSEQ multiplex PCR; TCRdb keeps only in-frame clonotypes and omits some of them. Of about 300,000 clones detected, roughly 76% appear once; the ten largest clones hold 5.6%. Of note for this clone: Antigen specificity is unknown.

V lost 6 bases, J lost 8 bases, and 16 bases lay in between. The CDR3 sequence is 12 residues long. Germline CDR1 is SQVTM and CDR2 is ANQGSEA. Sequenced here: PBMCs, sampled at disease progression, from a patient treated with ibrutinib. V gene TRBV29-1 combines with J gene TRBJ1-2; possible D gene TRBD1, 6 bases. The sequence was collected from a human donor with chronic lymphocytic leukemia. As DNA, the CDR3 is TGCAGCGTCGTCGGACAGTCGGTGGGCTACACCTTC. Its translation: CSVVGQSVGYTF.